The table lists the clone carrying this T cell receptor beta chain with a few counts. Its antigen is undetermined. This record comes from a study of post-analysis software for immune sequencing data. About the study: The cohort encompassed relapsing-remitting, secondary progressive and progressive-relapsing multiple sclerosis disease courses.

The V gene's germline CDR1 is DFQATT and CDR2 SNEGSKA (reference sequence). The CDR3 is 14 residues long. The V end was cut by 2 bases, the J end by 3 bases, with 13 bases between. The authors incorporated unique molecular identifiers into the TCR beta cDNA libraries. A population of about 0.95 to 11 million T cells gave rise to around 530,000 cDNA molecules. TCRdb re-called the PCR reads through MiXCR, storing one row per CDR3 protein. The profile shows around 200,000 distinct CDR3 sequences, approximately 28% of them singletons. The study's findings and limits: The study found significantly lower normalized Chao1 diversity in multiple sclerosis patients than in controls. When patients were compared with controls, about 5 TRBV segments were more frequent, TRBV5-6, TRBV5-1 and TRBV20-1 among them.

The sample consisted of blood. V gene TRBV20-1 combines with J gene TRBJ1-1; D is undetermined. The clonotype originates from a girl aged 2-17 years with multiple sclerosis. The CDR3: CSARRASRDTEAFF. CDR3 in DNA: TGCAGTGCTAGACGGGCCTCGAGGGACACTGAAGCTTTCTTT.